These 30 T cell receptor beta chains share one sample of origin, sequenced in a study of blood T cell repertoires in COVID-19. Repertoires were generated with immunoSEQ multiplex PCR, while TCRdb's copy carries only in-frame clones and drops some. The table includes approximately 240,000 clones, over 80% detected once. Material: peripheral blood. The receptors shown here come from a woman between 25 and 40 years old with COVID-19, enrolled during active disease.

In the case of this clone: The identical CDR3 is also encoded by other nucleotide sequences in the sample. CDR3 sequence: CASSPLGGSYNEQFF. The CDR3 DNA is TGTGCCAGCAGTCCGTTAGGGGGCTCCTACAATGAGCAGTTCTTC. This sequence joins TRBV7-3 and TRBJ2-1; D is possibly TRBD1 (6 bases). The V end was cut by 6 bases, the J end by 0 bases, with 12 bases between. The germline gives CDR1 SGHTA, CDR2 FQGTGA. The CDR3 runs 15 residues.

This chain connects TRBV6-2 or TRBV6-3 to TRBJ2-2; 7 bases align to TRBD1. The CDR3 sequence is 15 residues long. Germline-derived CDR1 and CDR2 are MNHEY and SVGEGT. Losses at the gene ends were 6 bases for V and 4 bases for J; bases not matched to a gene: 8. The CDR3 loop reads CASSLDRAGTGELFF. The CDR3 region has the DNA TGTGCCAGCAGCCTTGACAGGGCGGGCACCGGGGAGCTGTTTTTT.

The chain couples TRBV5-1 to TRBJ2-5; TRBD2 agrees at 7 bases. Trimming removed 8 bases from V and 2 bases from J; junction bases left unmatched: 6. The germline V gene encodes CDR1 SGHRS and CDR2 YFSETQ. This CDR3 has 13 residues. This CDR3 is CASTSGGQETQYF. The DNA for the CDR3 is TGCGCCAGTACCTCGGGGGGTCAAGAGACCCAGTACTTC.

Here the CDR3 reads CASSVAGQSSEQYF. CDR3 nucleotide sequence: TGTGCCAGCAGCGTAGCAGGACAGTCGTCGGAGCAGTACTTC. This chain uses TRBV9 with TRBJ2-7; maybe TRBD1 (6 bases). Trimming took 0 bases from V and 7 from J, leaving 14 bases between them. The germline V gene has CDR1 SGDLS and CDR2 YYNGEE. The CDR3 is made up of 14 amino acids.

V gene TRBV9 combines with J gene TRBJ2-2; weak D call: TRBD2 (5 bases). Trimming left V 4 bases short and J 8 bases short, with 12 bases between. CDR3 length: 13 amino acids. Germline values: CDR1 SGDLS, CDR2 YYNGEE. CDR3 bases: TGTGCCAGCAGCCACACCCGGAGGGGGGAGCTGTTTTTT. It translates to CASSHTRRGELFF.

This sequence joins TRBV6-4 and TRBJ1-1, with TRBD1 matching over 7 bases. Trimming at V came to 3 bases and at J to 5 bases, leaving 6 bases not matched to a gene. Germline CDR1 reads MRHNA; CDR2 reads SNTAGT. The CDR3 has 14 residues. Here the CDR3 DNA reads TGTGCCAGCAGTGAAGTAGGGGGCGAGACTGAAGCTTTCTTT. It is translated as CASSEVGGETEAFF.

The chain employs TRBV7-9 and TRBJ1-4, with TRBD1 identical over 8 bases. The germline V gene encodes CDR1 SEHNR and CDR2 FQNEAQ (reference sequence). V was pared by 5 bases and J by 7 bases, with 9 bases of the junction left unmatched. There are 15 residues in the CDR3. The CDR3 protein is CASSLTGGKGEKLFF. CDR3 nucleotide sequence: TGTGCCAGCAGCCTTACAGGGGGAAAGGGTGAAAAACTGTTTTTT.

This chain links TRBV12-2 with TRBJ1-5; the table calls TRBD1, which could not be checked here. TRBV12-2 is given as a pseudogene. The CDR3 spans 16 residues. CDR3 loop: CASRSPRVGGNQPQHF. The CDR3 DNA sequence: TGTGCAAGTCGCTCTCCCAGGGTAGGGGGCAATCAGCCCCAGCATTTT.

This clone was counted a single time. The chain has TRBV18 and TRBJ1-2; 12 bases are a match to TRBD1. The CDR3 loop spans 14 amino acids. CDR1 is KGHSH, CDR2 LQKENI, per germline. J lost 3 bases, V lost 8 bases, and 4 bases had no gene match. The CDR3 DNA reads as TGTGCCAGCGCGGGGACAGGGGGCGACTATGGCTACACCTTC. Its protein product is CASAGTGGDYGYTF.

The rearrangement links TRBV20-1 to TRBJ2-7, with TRBD2 matching over 8 bases. CDR1 is DFQATT and CDR2 is SNEGSKA in the germline V gene (reference sequence). CDR3 length equals 11 residues. The V segment lost 2 bases and the J segment 7 bases; nucleotides outside the gene matches: 1. The CDR3 DNA reads as TGCAGTGCTAGACTAGCGGGTGAGCAGTACTTC. Amino acid sequence: CSARLAGEQYF.

V usage is TRBV4-2 and J usage is TRBJ1-2, with TRBD1 matching over 7 bases. Germline V gene lookup returns CDR1 LGHNA and CDR2 YNFKEQ. The V gene end was trimmed by 0 bases and the J gene end by 6 bases; junction bases not matched to a gene: 7. CDR3 size: 15 residues. The CDR3 reads CASSQDRGGYDGYTF. CDR3 nucleotide sequence: TGTGCCAGCAGCCAAGATCGAGGGGGCTACGATGGCTACACCTTC.

The chain employs TRBV6-5 and TRBJ2-7, with D tentatively TRBD1 (6 bases). Germline-derived CDR1 and CDR2 are MNHEY and SVGAGI. With 6 bases removed from V and 4 bases from J, the gap between germline ends came to 16 bases. The CDR3 has 14 residues. DNA for the CDR3: TGTGCCAGCAGCCCCGGCAGGGGCATTTACGAGCAGTACTTC. As protein: CASSPGRGIYEQYF.

The chain links TRBV5-1 to TRBJ1-2; TRBD1 matches at 7 bases. Germline-derived CDR1 and CDR2 are SGHRS and YFSETQ. After removal of 4 bases from V and 5 bases from J, the junction contained 8 bases not matched to a gene. The CDR3 is 14 residues long. The CDR3 nucleotides read TGCGCCAGCAGCGCCGGGACAGCCTCTTATGGCTACACCTTC. It encodes CASSAGTASYGYTF.

The genes are TRBV18 and TRBJ2-1, with TRBD2 identical over 8 bases. The length of the CDR3 is 15 residues. Germline trimming cut 0 bases from V and 5 bases from J; bases unmatched to any gene: 3. The germline V gene has CDR1 KGHSH and CDR2 LQKENI. CDR3 amino acids: CASSPPGLEHNEQFF. CDR3 DNA: TGTGCCAGCTCACCACCGGGACTAGAGCACAATGAGCAGTTCTTC.

CDR3 nucleotide sequence: TGTGCCAGCAGCTTAGTCAGGGGGCTGACCTACGAGCAGTACTTC. It codes for CASSLVRGLTYEQYF. V and J are TRBV13 and TRBJ2-7; 8 positions agree with TRBD1. Trimming took 1 base from V and 2 from J; bases not matched to a gene: 4. CDR3 length: 15 amino acids. Germline values: CDR1 PRHDT, CDR2 FYEKMQ (reference sequence).

The chain joins TRBV28 to TRBJ2-2; TRBD1 matches 9 bases. Germline loops: CDR1 MDHEN, CDR2 SYDVKM. Losses at the gene ends were 10 bases for V and 6 bases for J; bases not matched to a gene: 12. The CDR3 runs 15 residues. The DNA of the CDR3 is TGTGCCACCTCTGACCCCGGGACAGGGTCCGGGGAGCTGTTTTTT. Translated, it gives CATSDPGTGSGELFF.

This chain uses TRBV25-1 with TRBJ2-3; TRBD2 might be the D (7 bases). The V end was cut by 2 bases, the J end by 5 bases, with 11 bases between. This CDR3 spans 14 amino acids. Germline-derived CDR1 and CDR2 are MGHDK and SYGVNS. Here the CDR3 DNA reads TGTGCCAGCAGTGAACGGGGGGCGATAGATACGCAGTATTTT. Its translation is CASSERGAIDTQYF.

The chain is built from TRBV11-3 and TRBJ1-1, with TRBD1 identical over 8 bases. CDR3 length: 15 amino acids. Germline V gene lookup returns CDR1 SGHNT and CDR2 YENEEA. The J segment lost 1 base and the V segment lost 4 bases, leaving 5 bases of the junction unmatched. The CDR3 loop is CASSSGQGENTEAFF. The DNA of the CDR3 is TGTGCCAGCAGCTCCGGACAGGGCGAGAACACTGAAGCTTTCTTT.

The V call is TRBV28, the J call TRBJ2-7; TRBD2 might be the D (6 bases). This CDR3 spans 14 amino acids. Per germline, CDR1 MDHEN and CDR2 SYDVKM. Trimming cost V 6 bases and J 1 base, with 13 bases left between them. The CDR3 reads CASRTGLTSYEQYF. Written as DNA, the CDR3 is TGTGCCAGCAGGACGGGACTGACTTCCTACGAGCAGTACTTC.

The V gene is TRBV5-1, the J gene TRBJ1-1, with 10 bases fitting TRBD1. This CDR3 is 16 amino acids long. J gave up 1 base and V 1 base, and 4 bases lay outside the gene matches. Germline-derived CDR1 and CDR2 are SGHRS and YFSETQ. The CDR3, as DNA: TGCGCCAGCAGCTTGAAGACAGGGGGCTCGAACACTGAAGCTTTCTTT. Translated, it gives CASSLKTGGSNTEAFF.

V is TRBV27 and J is TRBJ2-7; 12 bases fit TRBD2. The CDR3 contains 14 residues. Losses at the gene ends were 5 bases for V and 7 bases for J; bases not matched to a gene: 6. Per the germline V gene, CDR1 is MNHEY and CDR2 is SMNVEV (reference sequence). The CDR3 is CASSLLAGGREQYF. For the CDR3, the DNA is TGTGCCAGCAGTCTTCTAGCGGGAGGGCGGGAGCAGTACTTC.

This sequence joins TRBV28 and TRBJ1-4; TRBD1 aligns across 11 bases. Per germline, CDR1 MDHEN and CDR2 SYDVKM. The CDR3 sequence is 15 residues long. With V trimmed by 6 bases and J by 8 bases, 8 bases remained unmatched. CDR3 coding DNA: TGTGCCAGCAGGACACCGGGACAGGGGGGAGAAAAACTGTTTTTT. Translation: CASRTPGQGGEKLFF.

The chain recombines TRBV3-1 (or the pseudogene TRBV3-2) with TRBJ2-7; 12 positions agree with TRBD2. Germline lookup yields CDR1 LGHDT and CDR2 YNNKEL (reference sequence). The CDR3 length is 15 residues. Trimming cost V 4 bases and J 3 bases; bases outside gene matches: 4. The CDR3 nucleotides are TGTGCCAGCAGCCTAGGACTAGCGGGAATCTACGAGCAGTACTTC. This sequence encodes CASSLGLAGIYEQYF.

J is TRBJ2-5 and V is TRBV10-3; 9 nucleotides line up with TRBD1. CDR1 ENHRY and CDR2 SYGVKD come from the germline V gene. CDR3 length: 15 amino acids. V lost 2 bases and J lost 4; bases outside the gene matches: 5. This CDR3 reads CAISEGRQGVETQYF. The DNA of the CDR3 is TGTGCCATCAGTGAGGGTCGACAGGGGGTAGAGACCCAGTACTTC.

The rearrangement links TRBV5-4 to TRBJ1-2; D is undetermined. The CDR3 has 12 amino acids. Germline loops: CDR1 SGHNT, CDR2 YYREEE (reference sequence). Trimming pared 2 bases from V and 2 bases from J, leaving 4 bases between. CDR3 sequence: CASSFGNYGYTF. As DNA, the CDR3 is TGTGCCAGCAGCTTCGGGAACTATGGCTACACCTTC.

The rearrangement joins TRBV9 to TRBJ1-2, with D perhaps matching TRBD1 (5 bases). Germline assignment: CDR1 SGDLS and CDR2 YYNGEE. V was shortened by 0 bases and J by 1 base, with 13 bases between the two germline ends. CDR3 length: 16 amino acids. CDR3 loop: CASSVDGGAINYGYTF. In DNA, the CDR3 is TGTGCCAGCAGCGTAGACGGAGGGGCGATTAACTATGGCTACACCTTC.

The rearrangement links TRBV7-2 to TRBJ2-5; 10 bases agree with TRBD2. This CDR3 is built from 15 residues. Germline CDR1 SGHTA, CDR2 FQGNSA. J lost 2 bases, V lost 5 bases, and 5 bases had no gene match. CDR3 nucleotide sequence: TGTGCCAGCAGCAGAGGACTAGCGGTACAAGAGACCCAGTACTTC. Translated: CASSRGLAVQETQYF.

CDR3 region: CASSWGTGGYEQYF. The CDR3 coding sequence is TGTGCCAGCAGCTGGGGGACAGGGGGTTACGAGCAGTACTTC. The rearrangement uses TRBV5-6 and TRBJ2-7; 11 bases fit TRBD1. Germline V gives CDR1 SGHDT, CDR2 YYEEEE. The CDR3 runs to 14 residues. V lost 3 bases and J lost 4; bases outside the gene matches: 3.

The chain recombines TRBV24-1 with TRBJ1-2, with D perhaps TRBD1 (5 bases). Germline V gives CDR1 KGHDR, CDR2 SFDVKD. Trimming took off 1 base at V and 6 bases at J, with 14 bases between the two ends. This CDR3 is built from 15 residues. This chain's CDR3 is CATSDLQGAGDGYTF. In DNA, the CDR3 is TGTGCCACCAGTGATTTACAAGGGGCGGGAGATGGCTACACCTTC.

The chain carries TRBV7-9 and TRBJ1-1; the D gene is possibly TRBD1 (6 bases). This CDR3 is 16 amino acids long. Trimming pared 1 base from V and 0 bases from J, leaving 12 bases between. Germline CDR1 SEHNR, CDR2 FQNEAQ (reference sequence). The CDR3: CASSLEGGDMNTEAFF. In nucleotides, the CDR3 is TGTGCCAGCAGCTTAGAAGGGGGTGATATGAACACTGAAGCTTTCTTT.